This T cell receptor (beta chain) was observed in a study of shared clonotypes between healthy human individuals. Study in general: A couple of women and a few men aged 18 to 49 served as donors.

The assay was immunoSEQ multiplex PCR, and TCRdb's table has in-frame clones only and misses some. This table has under 850,000 clones, 72% appearing once. In regard to this clone: Its cognate antigen is unknown.

Study-level points and caveats: Relative to their counterparts shared across all four donors, non-shared clonotypes exhibited diminished generation probabilities. Exclusively blood specimens were collected; tissue repertoires likely differ. Even with large depth, rarefaction showed that sorted-subset sequencing was incomplete.

Input material: memory CD4+ T cells sorted from blood. Subset: CD45RA-negative fraction. The TCR comes from a woman aged 25-40 years in good health.

CDR3 DNA: TGTGCCAGTAGTCCCCGGGACGGCTCTGAAGCTTTCTTT. Its protein product is CASSPRDGSEAFF. The J gene is TRBJ1-1, the V gene TRBV19; D possibly corresponds to TRBD1 (5 bases). The length of the CDR3 is 13 residues. With 5 bases removed from V and 6 bases from J, the gap between germline ends came to 13 bases. Germline loops: CDR1 LNHDA, CDR2 SQIVND (reference sequence).